The clone carrying this T cell receptor (beta chain) was seen more than once but under ten times. The antigen is not known. This may stem from a read error, because a much larger clone lies one nucleotide away. This sample was included in a study of Graves' ophthalmopathy and Graves' hyperthyroidism. Study as a whole: In this cohort's terms, stable hyperthyroidism meant no ophthalmopathy by 18 months of follow-up.

Amplified material comprised TCR beta CDR3 regions derived from RNA transcripts. Second-round multiplex PCR followed a first-round RT-PCR using HTBI primers. In TCRdb, the multiplex PCR reads were re-called with MiXCR into one record per CDR3 protein. The sample carries around 1.1 million distinct CDR3 sequences, 35% to 40% recorded once. The hyperthyroidism patients, aged 18 to 65, had been newly diagnosed, with under 2 months' duration. The study excluded patients with other autoimmune diseases, uncontrolled infections, pregnancy or lactation. Study-level findings and limits: Also, most clonotypes expanded in the thyroid above 0.001 frequency appeared in blood.

The receptor's source is an adult man with Graves' hyperthyroidism. Sequenced material: peripheral blood or thyroid tissue (not recorded which).

Here the CDR3 DNA reads TGTGCCAGCGGCAAAACAGGGTTTGAGCAGTACTTC. Protein sequence: CASGKTGFEQYF. This chain joins TRBV7-2 and TRBJ2-7, with D tentatively TRBD1 (6 bases). Germline CDR1 reads SGHTA; CDR2 reads FQGNSA. The CDR3 runs to 12 residues. The V and J ends lost 8 bases and 7 bases respectively, with 15 bases between them.